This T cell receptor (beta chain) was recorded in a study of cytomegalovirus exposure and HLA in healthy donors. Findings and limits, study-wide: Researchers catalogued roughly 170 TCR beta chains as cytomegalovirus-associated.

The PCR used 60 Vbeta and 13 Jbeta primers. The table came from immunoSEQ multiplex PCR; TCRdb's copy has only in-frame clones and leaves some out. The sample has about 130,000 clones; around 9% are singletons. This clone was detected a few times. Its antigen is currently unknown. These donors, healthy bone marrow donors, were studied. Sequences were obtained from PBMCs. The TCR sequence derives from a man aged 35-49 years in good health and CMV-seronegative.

In nucleotides, the CDR3 is TGCACCAGCCGCAGAGTTGGGGACAGGCTGTATAGCACTGAAGCTTTCTTT. Encoded protein: CTSRRVGDRLYSTEAFF. The chain carries TRBV1 and TRBJ1-1; the table's D call, TRBD1, has no DNA check behind it. TRBV1 constitutes a pseudogene. This CDR3 has 17 amino acids.